This TCR beta chain was obtained from a study of blood T cells in healthy people across ages. Study-level findings and limits: Older age coincided with a roughly linear decline in TCR beta diversity per million T cells.

This CDR3 spans 14 amino acids. Germline V gene data show CDR1 as MGHDK and CDR2 as SYGVNS. It was with a sample-barcoded 5' primer and a J-beta primer mix that a second PCR of roughly 6 to 12 cycles was run. Every sample gave at least 2.5 million paired-end reads containing CDR3. TCRdb itself ran the 5' RACE reads through MiXCR, one entry per CDR3 protein. The repertoire holds fewer than 900,000 distinct CDR3 sequences, with roughly 35% as singletons. This clonotype occurred a few times. The antigen remains undetermined. All donors came from Russia, were Caucasian and healthy, and spanned ages roughly 6 to 95. The study isolated at least 7 million PBMCs from each sample.

This TCR derives from a man aged 18 to 30 in good health. The gene calls are TRBV25-1 and TRBJ2-1; D is possibly TRBD1 or TRBD2 (6 bases each). The DNA matches TRBJ2-7 better at its end, which makes the J call doubtful. The sequenced sample was blood. The CDR3 sequence is CATEPGASYNEQYF. The CDR3, as DNA: TGTGCCACTGAGCCGGGGGCCTCCTACAATGAGCAGTACTTC.